These T cell receptor beta chains were read from a single sample in a study of shared clonotypes between healthy human individuals. This table comes from immunoSEQ multiplex PCR, and its TCRdb copy is limited to in-frame clones, with some not included. Of over 2 million clones listed, approximately 95% were seen once; the top ten hold 0.13%. Sample: naive CD4+ T cells sorted from blood. The receptors come from a man aged 18-30 years in good health. The CDR3 runs from the conserved cysteine through the conserved F or W. D genes are given only for firm matches. Clone size is not always given. Where it is, it says once, few, many or a class for expanded clones.

cdr3_length j_call clone_size v_call d_call cdr3_nt cdr3_aa
17 TRBJ1-5 . TRBV7-9 TRBD1 TGTGCCAGCAGCTTAGACCGGACAGGTACTAGCAATCAGCCCCAGCATTTT CASSLDRTGTSNQPQHF
13 TRBJ1-1 . TRBV6-1 . TGTGCCAGCTGCAATGGGCGGGGAACTGAAGCTTTCTTT CASCNGRGTEAFF
15 TRBJ2-1 once TRBV9 TRBD1 TGTGCCAGCAGCGTGACGGGGACAGGGCATCGTGAGCAGTTCTTC CASSVTGTGHREQFF
14 TRBJ2-3 . TRBV7-2 . TGTGCCAGCAGCAATTTGGGATGGACAGATACGCAGTATTTT CASSNLGWTDTQYF
15 TRBJ1-5 . TRBV4-1 . TGCGCCAGCAGCCATCTTAGGTCAGACAATCAGCCCCAGCATTTT CASSHLRSDNQPQHF
16 TRBJ2-4 once TRBV11-2 . TGTGCCAGCAGCTTAGAAGGGACTCTAGCCAAAAACATTCAGTACTTC CASSLEGTLAKNIQYF
13 TRBJ1-1 . TRBV27 . TGTGCCAGCAGTTTCGATGGGAACACTGAAGCTTTCTTT CASSFDGNTEAFF
15 TRBJ2-7 . TRBV6-1 TRBD2 TGTGCCAGCTCGGGGGGGACTAGCGGGATTTACGAGCAGTACTTC CASSGGTSGIYEQYF
13 TRBJ1-2 . TRBV6-1 . TGTGCCAGCAGGCTTGGCAGCTACTATGGCTACACCTTC CASRLGSYYGYTF
9 TRBJ1-1 . TRBV29-1 . TGCAGCGTCGGGCCTGAAGCTTTCTTT CSVGPEAFF
14 TRBJ2-7 . TRBV9 TRBD1 TGTGCCAGCAGCGCCGACAGGGGACACTACGAGCAGTACTTC CASSADRGHYEQYF
15 TRBJ1-6 few TRBV19 . TGTGCCAGTAGTATAGACGGGGCGCGGAATTCACCCCTCCACTTT CASSIDGARNSPLHF
18 TRBJ1-3 once TRBV4-1 . TGCGCCAGCAGCCAAGGTATGGTAAGGACAGCCTCTGGAAACACCATATATTTT CASSQGMVRTASGNTIYF
14 TRBJ1-4 once TRBV11-2 TRBD1 TGTGCCAGCAGCTACGACAGGGCTAATGAAAAACTGTTTTTT CASSYDRANEKLFF
14 TRBJ1-2 . TRBV6-5 TRBD1 TGTGCCAGCATCCCTGACAGGGTGTATGATGGCTACACCTTC CASIPDRVYDGYTF
17 TRBJ1-2 . TRBV15 TRBD1 TGTGCCACCAGCAGAGGAGGGACACTCGCAGGGGGCTATGGCTACACCTTC CATSRGGTLAGGYGYTF
15 TRBJ2-5 once TRBV2 . TGTGCCAGCAGTGAAGCGCTGGCGGTCCAAGAGACCCAGTACTTC CASSEALAVQETQYF
15 TRBJ1-1 . TRBV5-1 . TGCGCCAGCAGCTTACGAGGGAATGAGAACACTGAAGCTTTCTTT CASSLRGNENTEAFF
12 TRBJ2-7 once TRBV10-3 . TGTGCCATCAGTGAGAGGAGCTACGAGCAGTACTTC CAISERSYEQYF
13 TRBJ1-2 . TRBV7-8 . TGTGCCAGCAGCTTAGAGCAGGGGAGCGGCTACACCTTC CASSLEQGSGYTF
15 TRBJ2-7 . TRBV19 . TGTGCCAGTAGTATAGTGAGTCCCCTCCGGGGCGAGCAGTACTTC CASSIVSPLRGEQYF
14 TRBJ1-2 . TRBV6-5 TRBD1 TGTGCCAGCCTGGATGGACAGGGTAACTATGGCTACACCTTC CASLDGQGNYGYTF
12 TRBJ1-1 . TRBV6-4 . TGTGCCAGCAGTGATTTCGACCATGAAGCTTTCTTT CASSDFDHEAFF
13 TRBJ1-4 . TRBV7-9 TRBD1 TGTGCCAGCAGCGGACAGGGGAATGAAAAACTGTTTTTT CASSGQGNEKLFF
15 TRBJ2-7 . TRBV2 . TGTGCCAGCAGTGAAGCCGCCCAGTTGGGTTACGAGCAGTACTTC CASSEAAQLGYEQYF
14 TRBJ2-2 . TRBV6-4 . TGTGCCAGCAGTCCCGACCCCCAGATTGGGGAGCTGTTTTTT CASSPDPQIGELFF
15 TRBJ2-7 . TRBV6-1 . TGTGCCAGCAGTGAAGCGGGCGGGTATACCTACGAGCAGTACTTC CASSEAGGYTYEQYF
12 TRBJ1-5 . TRBV7-9 . TGTGCCAGCAGCTTAGACTCACAGTCCCAGCATTTT CASSLDSQSQHF
15 TRBJ1-2 few TRBV19 . TGTGCCAGTAGTACCTCCACCGGGGCAAACTATGGCTACACCTTC CASSTSTGANYGYTF
13 TRBJ1-1 . TRBV21-1 . TGTGCCAGCAGGGGGGACAGGTGGTCTGAAGCTTTCTTT CASRGDRWSEAFF
13 TRBJ2-5 . TRBV7-2 . TGTGCCAGCAGCCCAGGGGTCCGAGAGACCCAGTACTTC CASSPGVRETQYF
15 TRBJ2-5 . TRBV5-1 TRBD1 TGCGCCAGCGCCCGTATACAGGGGGCAGGAGAGACCCAGTACTTC CASARIQGAGETQYF
15 TRBJ2-5 . TRBV7-3 . TGTGCCAGCAGCTTGCAGGGTGATGTTCAAGAGACCCAGTACTTC CASSLQGDVQETQYF
13 TRBJ1-5 . TRBV30 . TGTGCCTGGAGTGTCGGTCACTCCCAGCCCCAGCATTTT CAWSVGHSQPQHF
15 TRBJ2-3 . TRBV5-4 TRBD1 TGTGCCAGCAGCTTCCCGGGACAGGGAGCAGATACGCAGTATTTT CASSFPGQGADTQYF
15 TRBJ2-4 . TRBV5-4 TRBD1 TGTGCCAGCAGCTTGGGGGGACAGGGAAAAAACATTCAGTACTTC CASSLGGQGKNIQYF
14 TRBJ2-7 . TRBV19 . TGTGCCAGTACCGAAACACAGGGATCGCTGGAGCAGTACTTC CASTETQGSLEQYF